The 21 T cell receptor beta chains below all came from one sample that was sequenced in a study of blood T cell repertoires in COVID-19. Generated by immunoSEQ multiplex PCR, the TCRdb table keeps only in-frame clones and is missing some. The repertoire consists of hundreds of thousands of clones, with 80% to 90% occurring once and the leading ten covering 8% to 9%. The sample comprised PBMCs or T cells enriched from blood (not recorded which). These receptors originate from a woman under 30 who had recovered from COVID-19.

V and J are TRBV7-3 and TRBJ2-7; 7 bases align to TRBD1. Germline V gene sequence: CDR1 SGHTA, CDR2 FQGTGA. The CDR3 has 13 amino acids. Trimming took 5 bases from V and 6 from J; bases not matched to a gene: 7. The CDR3 here is CASSNDRVGEQYF. In nucleotides, the CDR3 is TGTGCCAGCAGCAACGACAGGGTTGGCGAGCAGTACTTC. Based on the CDR3 plus reference TRBV7-3 and TRBJ2-7, the full variable domain is GAGVSQTPSNKVTEKGKYVELRCDPISGHTALYWYRQSLGQGPEFLIYFQGTGAADDSGLPNDRFFAVRPEGSVSTLKIQRTERGDSAVYLCASSNDRVGEQYFGPGTRLTVT.

The V gene is TRBV6-2 or TRBV6-3, the J gene TRBJ2-7; 9 bases fit TRBD2. Trimming took 0 bases from V and 3 from J; bases not matched to a gene: 6. The CDR3 is made up of 16 amino acids. Germline values: CDR1 MNHEY, CDR2 SVGEGT. CDR3 residues: CASSYSTSGYVYEQYF. The DNA of the CDR3 is TGTGCCAGCAGTTACTCGACTAGCGGTTATGTCTACGAGCAGTACTTC.

The rearrangement joins TRBV6-2 or TRBV6-3 to TRBJ1-1; TRBD1 matches 8 bases. Germline V gene lookup returns CDR1 MNHEY and CDR2 SVGEGT. The ends lost 5 bases at V and 3 bases at J; junction bases unmatched: 5. This CDR3 is built from 14 residues. CDR3 sequence: CASSDPTGDTEAFF. Here the CDR3 DNA reads TGTGCCAGCAGTGACCCGACAGGGGACACTGAAGCTTTCTTT.

This clone was seen only once. Distinct nucleotide sequences in the sample also encode this CDR3. The V and J genes are TRBV7-3 and TRBJ2-3, with TRBD1 as a possible D gene (6 bases). The germline V gene has CDR1 SGHTA and CDR2 FQGTGA. V was trimmed by 5 bases and J by 2 bases, leaving 8 bases between them. This CDR3 has 13 amino acids. The CDR3 is CASSRDNTDTQYF. Written as DNA, the CDR3 is TGTGCCAGCAGCCGGGACAACACAGATACGCAGTATTTT.

This clone was recorded at least ten times. The rearrangement uses TRBV29-1 and TRBJ1-1; 9 positions agree with TRBD1. J was trimmed by 0 bases and V by 6 bases; bases with no gene match: 8. Germline V gene sequence: CDR1 SQVTM, CDR2 ANQGSEA. The CDR3 is 15 residues long. The CDR3 loop is CSVLGQGDMNTEAFF. The CDR3 DNA sequence: TGCAGCGTCCTGGGACAGGGTGATATGAACACTGAAGCTTTCTTT.

In this sample, this clone turned up a few times. J is TRBJ1-2 and V is TRBV2; maybe TRBD1 (6 bases). Germline V lookup: CDR1 SNHLY, CDR2 FYNNEI. The length of the CDR3 is 14 residues. V was clipped by 1 base and J by 11 bases, with 17 bases between them. The CDR3 is CASSEDLGRGEYTF. In DNA form, the CDR3 reads TGTGCCAGCAGTGAAGATTTGGGCAGGGGCGAGTACACCTTC.

This rearrangement joins TRBV4-3 to TRBJ2-2; 13 positions match TRBD2. Germline V CDR1 and CDR2: LGHNA, YSLEER. J was trimmed by 3 bases and V by 4 bases; bases with no gene match: 2. This CDR3 has 16 amino acids. This chain's CDR3 is CASSPGLAGDTGELFF. The CDR3 DNA reads as TGCGCCAGCAGCCCCGGACTAGCGGGGGACACCGGGGAGCTGTTTTTT.

The chain carries TRBV9 and TRBJ1-2, with unresolved D. The ends were cut back, 0 bases at V and 14 bases at J, with 23 bases in the middle. The CDR3 is made up of 15 amino acids. Germline CDR1 SGDLS, CDR2 YYNGEE. CDR3 amino acids: CASSVGEVPPLFATF. The CDR3 DNA reads TGTGCCAGCAGCGTAGGAGAAGTTCCTCCTCTATTTGCGACCTTC. The variable domain in full, completed from reference TRBV9 and TRBJ1-2, reads DSGVTQTPKHLITATGQRVTLRCSPRSGDLSVYWYQQSLDQGLQFLIQYYNGEERAKGNILERFSAQQFPDLHSELNLSSLELGDSALYFCASSVGEVPPLFATFGSGTRLTVV.

The rearrangement uses TRBV19 and TRBJ2-5; TRBD1 matches at 9 bases. Germline CDR1 LNHDA, CDR2 SQIVND (reference sequence). CDR3 length equals 15 residues. V was clipped by 2 bases and J by 4 bases; unmatched bases: 5. The CDR3 DNA sequence: TGTGCCAGTAGTATACCGGGACAGGGTGGAGAGACCCAGTACTTC. Its protein product is CASSIPGQGGETQYF.

This chain connects TRBV5-6 to TRBJ1-2, with D tentatively TRBD1 (6 bases). The CDR3 totals 15 residues. The germline gives CDR1 SGHDT, CDR2 YYEEEE. Trimming pared 2 bases from V and 7 bases from J, leaving 18 bases between. CDR3 in DNA: TGTGCCAGCAGCTTCGCGATGGCGGGGGCTGGTGGCTACACCTTC. Its translation is CASSFAMAGAGGYTF.

The J gene is TRBJ1-2, the V gene TRBV4-1, with 10 positions matching TRBD1. The CDR3 consists of 15 residues. Trimming cost V 4 bases and J 6 bases; bases outside gene matches: 8. Germline loops: CDR1 MGHRA, CDR2 YSYEKL. The CDR3, as DNA: TGCGCCAGCAGCCGCTTATCTGACAGGGGGCATGGCTACACCTTC. Translated, it gives CASSRLSDRGHGYTF.

The rearrangement uses TRBV7-8 and TRBJ2-7, with D possibly being TRBD1 (6 bases). Trimming took 3 bases from V and 3 from J, leaving 27 bases between them. Germline V CDR1 and CDR2: SGHVS, FQNEAQ. The CDR3 runs to 19 residues. CDR3 DNA: TGTGCCAGCAGCTTCAACCCAGTCCACGGGACATCCCTTAACTACGAGCAGTACTTC. This sequence encodes CASSFNPVHGTSLNYEQYF.

The V gene is TRBV27, the J gene TRBJ1-2; D remains unclear. The CDR3 runs 13 residues. Germline CDR1 and CDR2: MNHEY and SMNVEV (reference sequence). Trimming shortened V by 3 bases and J by 4 bases, and 9 bases separated the two germline ends. CDR3 sequence (DNA): TGTGCCAGCAGTTTTTCGGGAACCTATGGCTACACCTTC. This codes for CASSFSGTYGYTF.

This chain connects TRBV28 to TRBJ1-2, with a possible D match to TRBD1 (5 bases). Germline CDR1 and CDR2: MDHEN and SYDVKM. V lost 6 bases to trimming and J lost 8 bases, with 22 bases between them. CDR3 size: 15 residues. The CDR3 loop reads CASSSSSVGVWGYTF. The CDR3 nucleotides read TGTGCCAGCAGCTCCTCGTCTGTAGGGGTATGGGGCTACACCTTC.

V is TRBV27 and J is TRBJ2-1; 10 bases fit TRBD2. This CDR3 contains 16 residues. V dropped 0 bases and J dropped 8; count of bases not matched to a gene: 7. The germline gives CDR1 MNHEY, CDR2 SMNVEV (reference sequence). In nucleotides, the CDR3 is TGTGCCAGCAGTTTATCCGGACTAGCGGCTATGGATGAGCAGTTCTTC. Translated, it gives CASSLSGLAAMDEQFF.

This chain's CDR3 is CASSVGAKNGYTF. The CDR3 nucleotides are TGTGCCAGCAGCGTAGGGGCTAAAAATGGCTACACCTTC. This sequence joins TRBV9 and TRBJ1-2; the D is unclear. Per germline, CDR1 SGDLS and CDR2 YYNGEE. This CDR3 region has 13 residues. Trimming shortened V by 0 bases and J by 6 bases, and 9 bases separated the two germline ends.

The CDR3 bases are TGCAGTGCTAGTGGGGGCTGGGATCAGCCCCAGCATTTT. Amino acid sequence: CSASGGWDQPQHF. The chain is built from TRBV20-1 and TRBJ1-5, with D maybe TRBD1 (6 bases). This CDR3 is built from 13 residues. CDR1 is DFQATT and CDR2 is SNEGSKA in the germline V gene (reference sequence). V lost 3 bases, J lost 5 bases, and 11 bases lay in between.

This rearrangement joins TRBV15 to TRBJ1-4; TRBD1 matches at 10 bases. The CDR3 spans 18 residues. V lost 1 base to trimming and J lost 4 bases; unmatched junction nucleotides: 9. Germline V gives CDR1 LNHNV, CDR2 YYDKDF (reference sequence). CDR3 DNA: TGTGCCACCAGCAGAGCCCGGGACAGGGGCCTCCTTAATGAAAAACTGTTTTTT. This sequence encodes CATSRARDRGLLNEKLFF.

This CDR3 is CASSLLGTGSGNTIYF. The CDR3 DNA follows: TGTGCCAGCAGTTTACTTGGGACAGGGTCTGGAAACACCATATATTTT. The chain carries TRBV28 and TRBJ1-3, with 9 bases aligning to TRBD1. The germline gives CDR1 MDHEN, CDR2 SYDVKM. The CDR3 extends over 16 amino acids. Losses at the gene ends were 2 bases for V and 1 base for J; bases not matched to a gene: 3.

The chain combines TRBV29-1 with TRBJ1-1, with no clear D. Trimming pared 0 bases from V and 5 bases from J, leaving 7 bases between. Per germline, CDR1 SQVTM and CDR2 ANQGSEA. The CDR3 spans 12 residues. The CDR3 DNA reads as TGCAGCGTTGAAGATCTCGGTACTGAAGCTTTCTTT. This codes for CSVEDLGTEAFF.

The V and J genes are TRBV7-3 and TRBJ2-1; 9 bases line up with TRBD2. Germline V gives CDR1 SGHTA, CDR2 FQGTGA. The trim removed 5 bases at V and 9 bases at J, leaving 8 bases unmatched. This CDR3 comprises 14 residues. In DNA, the CDR3 is TGTGCCAGCAGCCAGGTAGCGGGAGAGGGTGAGCAGTTCTTC. Translating gives CASSQVAGEGEQFF.